This TCR beta chain was found in a study of regulatory T cells in long-lasting Graves disease. CDR3 length: 14 amino acids. The V end was cut by 3 bases, the J end by 1 base, with 11 bases between. Germline CDR1 and CDR2: SGHDT and YYEEEE. Study conclusions and caveats: There was favoring of TRBV28, TRBJ1-2 and TRBJ2-5 in persistent disease.

TCR beta libraries were built with iRepertoire HTBI primers and Arm-PCR of CDR3 regions. TCRdb reanalysed the multiplex PCR reads using MiXCR and keeps one entry per CDR3 protein. Of about 560,000 distinct CDR3 sequences detected, 16% appear once; the ten largest clones hold 12%. Concerning this clonotype itself: Its specificity is unknown.

Time point noted: newly diagnosed GD, antithyroid drugs for less than 3 months. PBMC-derived RNA was used for the TCR library. The same sample was also used in a study of T cells in Graves' hyperthyroidism and ophthalmopathy. That work states: Not enrolled were patients with uncontrolled infection, other autoimmune disease, pregnancy or lactation.

The TCR comes from a man aged 18-30 years with Graves disease. Sequenced here: peripheral blood mononuclear cells (PBMCs), sampled at new diagnosis, from a patient treated with antithyroid drugs. The chain is built from TRBV5-6 and TRBJ2-7, with a possible D match to TRBD1 (6 bases). CDR3 nucleotide sequence: TGTGCCAGCAGCTACCGACAGGTTTCCTACGAGCAGTACTTC. Translated, it gives CASSYRQVSYEQYF.